This T cell receptor (beta chain) is from a study of neurological immune-mediated disorders. The cDNA was synthesized by 5'RACE incorporating 10-nucleotide random UMIs. TCRdb recomputed calls from the 5' RACE reads with MiXCR, one row per CDR3 protein. This table holds 54,000 or so distinct CDR3 sequences, about 3.8% found once. Study results and caveats: TCR-beta repertoires seemed private in all groups, with no expanded CDR3 amino acid sequences shared.

This clonotype was picked up many times. Its specificity is unknown. After removal of 5 bases from V and 3 bases from J, the junction contained 13 bases not matched to a gene. CDR3 length: 17 residues. In germline, CDR1 is SGHVS, CDR2 FNYEAQ. The rearrangement joins TRBV7-6 to TRBJ2-5; the match to TRBD2 covers 9 bases. This TCR derives from a man aged 55 to 70 with multiple sclerosis. The sample comprised PBMCs. The CDR3 region is CASSRSGLAGSEETQYF. CDR3 nucleotides: TGTGCCAGCAGCCGTTCCGGCCTAGCGGGGTCTGAAGAGACCCAGTACTTC. Filled out from reference TRBV7-6 and TRBJ2-5, the complete variable domain reads GAGVSQSPRYKVTKRGQDVALRCDPISGHVSLYWYRQALGQGPEFLTYFNYEAQQDKSGLPNDRFSAERPEGSISTLTIQRTEQRDSAMYRCASSRSGLAGSEETQYFGPGTRLLVL.